Listed below are T cell receptor beta chains from one sample, sequenced in a study of shared clonotypes between healthy human individuals. Libraries were prepared by immunoSEQ multiplex PCR; TCRdb keeps only in-frame clonotypes and omits some of them. Counted here are some 510,000 clones, approximately 85% occurring once; the ten biggest clones make up roughly 13%. Sequences were obtained from PBMCs. The receptors derive from a middle-aged woman in good health. Some clones in this sample may be carry-over from other donors' samples. Both conserved end residues are trimmed from each CDR3. Size tells how often a clone was seen (once, few, many) or the class of an expanded clone, and some rows leave it out.

v_call: TRBV19
j_call: TRBJ2-3
clone_size: .
cdr3_aa: ASSITTSGLISSTDTQY

v_call: TRBV9
j_call: TRBJ2-5
clone_size: .
cdr3_aa: ASSPGEETQY

v_call: TRBV10-3
j_call: TRBJ1-2
clone_size: .
cdr3_aa: AISVLPTEWFYGYT

v_call: TRBV6-6
j_call: TRBJ2-1
clone_size: .
cdr3_aa: ASSFLPAPATSEF

v_call: TRBV14
j_call: TRBJ2-2
clone_size: .
cdr3_aa: ASSPLASGRVTGELF

v_call: TRBV5-8
j_call: TRBJ1-5
clone_size: .
cdr3_aa: ASSLPNYGQGGQPQH

v_call: TRBV4-2
j_call: TRBJ2-7
clone_size: .
cdr3_aa: ASSQELAGGPLGEQY

v_call: TRBV7-9
j_call: TRBJ1-5
clone_size: .
cdr3_aa: ASSLVNQPQH

v_call: TRBV9
j_call: TRBJ2-1
clone_size: few
cdr3_aa: ASSVGDRGFSEQF

v_call: TRBV12-2
j_call: TRBJ1-5
clone_size: once
cdr3_aa: ASRSTGGRQPQH

v_call: TRBV6-5
j_call: TRBJ1-2
clone_size: .
cdr3_aa: AILKQVTYGYT

v_call: TRBV29-1
j_call: TRBJ1-5
clone_size: .
cdr3_aa: SVFDRDGQPQH

v_call: TRBV30
j_call: TRBJ1-6
clone_size: .
cdr3_aa: AWSVRFSPLH

v_call: TRBV9
j_call: TRBJ2-7
clone_size: .
cdr3_aa: ASSVAVVDEQY

v_call: TRBV14
j_call: TRBJ2-3
clone_size: .
cdr3_aa: ASSTRTAWTDTQY

v_call: TRBV28
j_call: TRBJ2-7
clone_size: .
cdr3_aa: ASSTTSTLGEQY

v_call: TRBV2
j_call: TRBJ2-7
clone_size: few
cdr3_aa: ASSVYTYEQY

v_call: TRBV11-3
j_call: TRBJ2-1
clone_size: .
cdr3_aa: ASSSTGGVSYNEQF

v_call: TRBV19
j_call: TRBJ1-4
clone_size: once
cdr3_aa: ASSILPATNEKLF

v_call: TRBV5-1
j_call: TRBJ2-6
clone_size: .
cdr3_aa: ASSRQGQSGANVLT

v_call: TRBV19
j_call: TRBJ1-1
clone_size: few
cdr3_aa: ASSINRGNTEAF

v_call: TRBV28
j_call: TRBJ1-5
clone_size: .
cdr3_aa: ASSPTGESRLGNQPQH

v_call: TRBV6-6
j_call: TRBJ2-7
clone_size: .
cdr3_aa: AIKGGGSHEQY

v_call: TRBV28
j_call: TRBJ2-7
clone_size: once
cdr3_aa: ASLSGLFHEQY

v_call: TRBV11-1
j_call: TRBJ2-2
clone_size: .
cdr3_aa: ASSLAAKGVTGELF

v_call: TRBV7-2
j_call: TRBJ2-1
clone_size: .
cdr3_aa: ASSLDPLGEQF